These T cell receptor beta chains were read from a single sample in a study of blood T cell repertoires in COVID-19. Produced via immunoSEQ multiplex PCR; TCRdb's table is partial and in-frame only. The data hold about 93,000 clones, with approximately 80% observed a single time. The specimen sequenced was peripheral blood. Every receptor here comes from a human donor in a cohort sampled during active COVID-19. Both conserved end residues are part of each CDR3. D genes are given only for firm matches. Clone size, where shown, is once, few, many, or a class for clones that have expanded.

>TRBJ2-7|-|TRBV19|TRBD2
CAKGTSDYEQYF
TGTGCCAAAGGGACTAGCGACTACGAGCAGTACTTC
>TRBJ2-2|-|TRBV15|-
CATSRDWGRRGTNTGELFF
TGTGCCACCAGCAGAGATTGGGGGCGGCGGGGGACGAACACCGGGGAGCTGTTTTTT
>TRBJ2-2|-|TRBV3-1/TRBV3-2|TRBD2
CASSLTSGGRTGELFF
TGTGCCAGCAGCCTAACTAGCGGGGGGCGAACCGGGGAGCTGTTTTTT
>TRBJ2-7|-|TRBV4-2|TRBD2
CASSHQAGHSYEQYF
TGTGCCAGCAGCCACCAAGCGGGGCACTCCTACGAGCAGTACTTC
>TRBJ2-3|-|TRBV2|-
CASRAGHLGTDTQYF
TGTGCCAGCAGAGCTGGACACCTAGGCACAGATACGCAGTATTTT
>TRBJ2-7|-|TRBV5-4|TRBD2
CASSSYGLAGTYEQYF
TGTGCCAGCAGCTCCTACGGACTAGCGGGAACCTACGAGCAGTACTTC
>TRBJ1-1|-|TRBV10-1|TRBD1
CASSPYRGRGEAFF
TGCGCCAGCAGCCCATACAGGGGGCGAGGTGAAGCTTTCTTT
>TRBJ2-7|-|TRBV19|TRBD1
CASSTLRTGGHEQYF
TGTGCCAGTAGTACTTTGCGGACAGGGGGCCACGAGCAGTACTTC
>TRBJ2-7|once|TRBV3-1/TRBV3-2|TRBD2
CASSQGPSGRALGEQYF
TGTGCCAGCAGCCAAGGTCCCTCCGGGAGGGCCCTTGGCGAGCAGTACTTC
>TRBJ2-3|few|TRBV27|TRBD2
CASSLYGLAASTDTQYF
TGTGCCAGCAGTTTATACGGACTAGCGGCTAGCACAGATACGCAGTATTTT
>TRBJ1-6|-|TRBV2|-
CASSAHKAAPLHF
TGTGCCAGCAGCGCCCACAAAGCGGCACCCCTCCACTTT
>TRBJ2-5|-|TRBV6-5|-
CASIGGNAETQYF
TGTGCCAGCATTGGAGGAAATGCGGAGACCCAGTACTTC
>TRBJ1-4|-|TRBV15|TRBD1
CATTGVGEKLFF
TGTGCCACGACAGGGGTGGGGGAAAAACTGTTTTTT
>TRBJ2-7|many|TRBV28|TRBD2
CASRSSGGGSYEQYF
TGTGCCAGCAGGTCTAGCGGGGGGGGCTCCTACGAGCAGTACTTC
>TRBJ1-6|-|TRBV7-2|-
CASSSGLLLGPWGPLHF
TGTGCCAGCAGCTCCGGACTCCTTCTTGGGCCATGGGGACCCCTCCACTTT
>TRBJ2-7|-|TRBV6-5|-
CASSPGGTASYEQYF
TGTGCCAGCAGCCCGGGGGGGACAGCGTCCTACGAGCAGTACTTC
>TRBJ2-1|-|TRBV15|TRBD2
CATSRDIASGSNEQFF
TGTGCCACCAGCAGAGATATCGCGAGCGGGAGCAATGAGCAGTTCTTC
>TRBJ1-6|-|TRBV2|-
CASSEDGGALHF
TGTGCCAGCAGTGAAGACGGGGGGGCCCTCCACTTT
>TRBJ2-1|-|TRBV19|TRBD2
CASKGTGGPYNEQFF
TGTGCCAGTAAGGGGACGGGAGGACCCTACAATGAGCAGTTCTTC
>TRBJ1-2|-|TRBV10-3|-
CAISESAGGHNGYTF
TGTGCCATCAGTGAGTCAGCGGGGGGCCACAATGGCTACACCTTC
>TRBJ2-1|-|TRBV5-1|-
CASSLYNEQFF
TGCGCCAGCAGCCTATACAATGAGCAGTTCTTC
>TRBJ2-1|-|TRBV5-5|TRBD1
CASSLVGQGADEQFF
TGTGCCAGCAGCTTGGTGGGACAGGGGGCGGATGAGCAGTTCTTC
>TRBJ1-4|-|TRBV5-5|-
CASTTPGLKNEKLFF
TGTGCCAGCACCACTCCGGGACTCAAGAATGAAAAACTGTTTTTT
>TRBJ1-5|-|TRBV5-1|-
CASSLVAGSNQPQHF
TGCGCCAGCAGCTTGGTGGCAGGAAGCAATCAGCCCCAGCATTTT
>TRBJ2-5|-|TRBV24-1|-
CATSEATSFEETQYF
TGTGCCACCAGTGAGGCCACTAGCTTTGAAGAGACCCAGTACTTC
>TRBJ2-5|-|TRBV24-1|-
CATSDPSLGRGFYF
TGTGCCACCAGTGACCCGTCCTTGGGGAGGGGGTTTTACTTC
>TRBJ2-5|-|TRBV18|TRBD1
CASSSTGEVTQYF
TGTGCCAGCTCATCGACAGGGGAGGTGACCCAGTACTTC
>TRBJ1-2|-|TRBV19|-
CASSPLGQGGFLNYGYTF
TGTGCCAGTAGCCCATTGGGACAAGGAGGCTTTCTTAACTATGGCTACACCTTC
>TRBJ1-6|few|TRBV27|TRBD1
CASSRTGGDNSPLHF
TGTGCCAGCAGCAGGACAGGGGGCGATAATTCACCCCTCCACTTT
>TRBJ2-3|-|TRBV18|-
CASSPLGQDNTQYF
TGTGCCAGCTCACCACTGGGGCAGGATAATACGCAGTATTTT
>TRBJ1-5|-|TRBV20-1|-
CSASPGTNQPQHF
TGCAGTGCTAGTCCGGGTACCAATCAGCCCCAGCATTTT
>TRBJ2-7|-|TRBV28|TRBD1
CASSPGGAGTYEQYF
TGTGCCAGCAGTCCAGGGGGCGCGGGAACATACGAGCAGTACTTC
>TRBJ2-1|few|TRBV12-3/TRBV12-4|TRBD1
CASSQTGGNEQFF
TGTGCCAGCAGTCAGACAGGGGGCAATGAGCAGTTCTTC
>TRBJ1-2|-|TRBV4-2|-
CASSQATGTIYGYTF
TGTGCCAGCAGCCAGGCCACAGGGACTATATACGGCTACACCTTC
>TRBJ2-7|-|TRBV27|TRBD2
CASSNRLAGAHEQYF
TGTGCCAGCAGCAACAGACTAGCGGGAGCTCACGAGCAGTACTTC
>TRBJ2-1|-|TRBV29-1|-
CSVPRDSGSYNEQFF
TGCAGCGTCCCGCGGGACAGTGGCTCCTACAATGAGCAGTTCTTC
>TRBJ2-1|-|TRBV5-5|TRBD2
CASFKATSGRWGTYNEQFF
TGTGCCAGCTTTAAGGCGACTAGCGGGAGGTGGGGCACCTACAATGAGCAGTTCTTC
>TRBJ2-7|-|TRBV18|-
CASSPSGPSYEQYF
TGTGCCAGCTCACCCTCAGGGCCCTCCTACGAGCAGTACTTC
>TRBJ2-3|-|TRBV11-2|-
CASSLDTRRGLTDTQYF
TGTGCCAGCAGCTTAGATACGCGGAGGGGGCTCACAGATACGCAGTATTTT
>TRBJ2-1|few|TRBV5-1|TRBD2
CASSGGLAGGPNEQFF
TGCGCCAGCAGCGGGGGACTAGCGGGAGGACCCAATGAGCAGTTCTTC
>TRBJ2-7|once|TRBV3-1/TRBV3-2|-
CASSQVPSSYEQYF
TGTGCCAGCAGCCAAGTTCCCAGCTCCTACGAGCAGTACTTC
>TRBJ2-7|once|TRBV5-4|TRBD2
CASTKREGSSYEQYF
TGTGCCAGCACCAAAAGGGAGGGAAGCTCCTACGAGCAGTACTTC
>TRBJ1-6|-|TRBV5-6|-
CASSLGPTGTGNSPLHF
TGTGCCAGCAGCTTGGGCCCTACAGGGACCGGAAATTCACCCCTCCACTTT
>TRBJ1-2|-|TRBV2|TRBD1
CASSDRDRGLYGYTF
TGTGCCAGCAGTGACCGGGACAGGGGGCTCTATGGCTACACCTTC
>TRBJ1-1|-|TRBV6-5|-
CASSQGTEAFF
TGTGCCAGCAGCCAGGGAACTGAAGCTTTCTTT
>TRBJ1-1|-|TRBV14|-
CASSQSGKNTEAFF
TGTGCCAGCAGCCAATCAGGGAAGAACACTGAAGCTTTCTTT
>TRBJ2-3|-|TRBV19|-
CASSTLDHRGYTDTQYF
TGTGCCAGTAGTACCCTAGACCACCGGGGGTACACAGATACGCAGTATTTT
>TRBJ2-7|-|TRBV28|-
CASSLSTGTYEQYF
TGTGCCAGCAGTTTATCGACGGGTACCTACGAGCAGTACTTC
>TRBJ1-1|-|TRBV12-3/TRBV12-4|-
CAANNQGFTEAFF
TGTGCCGCCAATAATCAGGGGTTTACTGAAGCTTTCTTT
>TRBJ1-1|-|TRBV20-1|TRBD1
CSASPGTGGGGTEAFF
TGCAGTGCTAGTCCCGGGACAGGGGGGGGAGGGACTGAAGCTTTCTTT
>TRBJ1-1|few|TRBV5-6|TRBD1
CASSSIQGAEAFF
TGTGCCAGCAGCAGTATCCAGGGGGCGGAAGCTTTCTTT
>TRBJ2-3|-|TRBV10-2|-
CASSASGTQYF
TGCGCCAGCAGCGCTTCGGGTACGCAGTATTTT
>TRBJ1-6|-|TRBV5-4|TRBD1
CASSEGQGKIINNSPLHF
TGTGCCAGCAGCGAGGGACAGGGGAAGATAATAAATAATTCACCCCTCCACTTT
>TRBJ2-3|-|TRBV9|-
CASNGDLATDTQYF
TGTGCCAGCAACGGAGACTTAGCCACAGATACGCAGTATTTT
>TRBJ2-1|few|TRBV4-2|-
CASSQVQGYNEQFF
TGTGCCAGCAGCCAAGTGCAGGGCTACAATGAGCAGTTCTTC